This record looks at one T cell receptor beta chain sequence and its context. Germline V lookup: CDR1 SGDLS, CDR2 YYNGEE. V lost 4 bases to trimming and J lost 0 bases, with 8 bases between them. The CDR3 spans 14 residues. This entry is derived from a study of shared clonotypes between healthy human individuals. CD45RO-negative, CCR7-positively selected cells formed the naive CD8 fraction, excluding terminally differentiated effector memory CD45RA+ cells. Some clones are missing from TCRdb's copy, which holds only in-frame ones; the method was immunoSEQ multiplex PCR. The sample carries about 2.1 million clones, roughly 93% recorded once.

The specimen sequenced was naive CD8+ T cells from PBMCs. The genes are TRBV9 and TRBJ1-3; D is ambiguous. This receptor was identified in a man between 18 and 29 years old in good health. Some clones in this sample may be carry-over from other donors' samples. The CDR3 sequence is CASSYKSSGNTIYF. DNA for the CDR3: TGTGCCAGCAGCTACAAGAGCTCTGGAAACACCATATATTTT.